Following are 19 T cell receptor beta chains from one sample sequenced in a study of cytomegalovirus exposure and HLA in healthy donors (dated by TCRdb to the late 2010s). To prepare the library, the immunoSEQ multiplex PCR assay was applied. For the multiplex PCR, a mixture combining 60 forward primers for TCR Vbeta segments and 13 reverse primers for TCR Jbeta segments was used. TCRdb provides this immuneACCESS table in a form limited to in-frame rearrangements. Some clones are lacking; in checked studies, under half of them reflect an unresolved V gene, and why the rest are absent is not known. A total of approximately 70,000 clones appear in this sample, roughly four fifths of them only once. Of the sample, about 6% is held by the ten largest clones. The specimen was PBMCs. These receptors all come from a man aged 45 to 65 in good health and CMV-seronegative.

The CDR3 protein is CASKRDLAGGTEAFF. CDR3 in DNA: TGTGCCAGCAAGCGCGACTTAGCAGGGGGGACTGAAGCTTTCTTT. The chain couples TRBV7-9 to TRBJ1-1; 7 bases agree with TRBD1. The CDR3 loop spans 15 amino acids. Germline assignment: CDR1 SEHNR and CDR2 FQNEAQ (reference sequence). With V trimmed by 7 bases and J by 5 bases, 13 bases remained unmatched.

This chain connects TRBV28 to TRBJ1-5, with 10 bases fitting TRBD1. Germline lookup yields CDR1 MDHEN and CDR2 SYDVKM. V dropped 5 bases and J dropped 0; count of bases not matched to a gene: 10. CDR3 length: 18 residues. CDR3: CASSTSGTGVVSNQPQHF. In DNA, the CDR3 is TGTGCCAGCAGTACTTCCGGGACAGGGGTCGTTAGCAATCAGCCCCAGCATTTT.

This clone came up a few times. This chain links TRBV30 with TRBJ2-5; tentatively, D is TRBD2 (6 bases). The CDR3 is 13 residues long. The V and J ends lost 3 bases and 5 bases respectively, with 13 bases between them. CDR1 is GTSNPN and CDR2 is SVGIG in the germline V gene (reference sequence). CDR3 in amino acids: CAWSEGLTETQYF. For the CDR3, the DNA is TGTGCCTGGAGCGAAGGACTAACTGAGACCCAGTACTTC.

This chain connects TRBV25-1 to TRBJ2-7; no definite D call. From germline, CDR1 is MGHDK and CDR2 SYGVNS. The CDR3 is 11 residues long. Trimming removed 8 bases at V and 0 bases at J, with 5 bases between. As DNA, the CDR3 is TGTGCCAGCTCTAGCTCCTACGAGCAGTACTTC. Translated: CASSSSYEQYF.

This clone has just a few counts. This chain uses TRBV9 with TRBJ1-1; a weak D match, TRBD1 (5 bases). CDR1 is SGDLS and CDR2 is YYNGEE in the germline V gene. This CDR3 has 16 residues. Trimming left V 2 bases short and J 5 bases short, with 19 bases between. The CDR3 nucleotides read TGTGCCAGCAGCGTCAGGAGGGACCAACTGAGGACTGAAGCTTTCTTT. It yields the protein CASSVRRDQLRTEAFF.

This clone was detected a few times. This rearrangement joins TRBV29-1 to TRBJ2-3; the D gene is possibly TRBD1 (5 bases). The CDR3 has 13 amino acids. CDR1 is SQVTM and CDR2 is ANQGSEA in the germline V gene. Trimming pared 3 bases from V and 0 bases from J, leaving 7 bases between. CDR3 sequence: CSVDRDSTDTQYF. The CDR3 DNA reads TGCAGCGTTGACAGGGATAGCACAGATACGCAGTATTTT.

The chain uses TRBV5-1 and TRBJ2-2, with D perhaps matching TRBD2 (7 bases). Trimming stripped 4 bases from V and 4 bases from J, with 17 bases between. Germline values: CDR1 SGHRS, CDR2 YFSETQ. This CDR3 contains 16 residues. This CDR3 reads CASSPGEGRITGELFF. The CDR3 DNA follows: TGCGCCAGCAGCCCAGGGGAGGGGCGTATCACCGGGGAGCTGTTTTTT.

This clone was seen once. The chain carries TRBV28 and TRBJ2-7, with a possible D match to TRBD2 (6 bases). Germline V gives CDR1 MDHEN, CDR2 SYDVKM. CDR3 length: 15 amino acids. Trimming cost V 6 bases and J 4 bases, with 19 bases left between them. The CDR3 bases are TGTGCCAGCAGCCCGGGACTCCATCCGAGATACGAGCAGTACTTC. It encodes CASSPGLHPRYEQYF.

CDR3 sequence reads: CASRPKTSGGAFGTDTQYF. The CDR3 coding sequence is TGTGCCAGCAGGCCAAAGACTAGCGGGGGGGCCTTTGGGACAGATACGCAGTATTTT. The chain employs TRBV7-9 and TRBJ2-3; 14 bases align to TRBD2. This CDR3 has 19 residues. With 6 bases clipped from V and 3 bases from J, the junction kept 14 bases outside the gene matches. The germline V gene has CDR1 SEHNR and CDR2 FQNEAQ (reference sequence).

The chain combines TRBV7-2 with TRBJ1-1; 7 nucleotides align to TRBD1. CDR1 is SGHTA and CDR2 is FQGNSA in the germline V gene. This CDR3 region has 15 residues. J was trimmed by 1 base and V by 5 bases; bases with no gene match: 7. CDR3 bases: TGTGCCAGCAGCGCACACAGGGGCACGAACACTGAAGCTTTCTTT. Amino acid sequence: CASSAHRGTNTEAFF.

The chain employs TRBV7-9 and TRBJ2-7; possibly TRBD2 for D (6 bases). CDR1 and CDR2 (germline): SEHNR, FQNEAQ (reference sequence). Between the trimmed V and J ends, which lost 2 bases and 6 bases, there was a span of 11 bases. CDR3 size: 13 residues. The CDR3 DNA reads as TGTGCCAGCAGCTTATCGGGAGTCTCCGAGCAGTACTTC. It yields the protein CASSLSGVSEQYF.

The V gene is TRBV28, the J gene TRBJ1-2; TRBD1 might be the D (6 bases). Germline loops: CDR1 MDHEN, CDR2 SYDVKM. Deletions cut 6 bases from V and 0 bases from J, with 11 bases between. This CDR3 is 14 amino acids long. As DNA, the CDR3 is TGTGCCAGCAGAGGACAGTTAGCTAACTATGGCTACACCTTC. Amino acid sequence: CASRGQLANYGYTF.

The rearrangement uses TRBV4-1 and TRBJ2-2, with D tentatively TRBD2 (6 bases). Germline V CDR1 and CDR2: MGHRA, YSYEKL. V dropped 0 bases and J dropped 6 bases, with 8 bases sitting between them. There are 14 residues in the CDR3. CDR3 residues: CASSQERGAGELFF. The CDR3 coding sequence is TGCGCCAGCAGCCAAGAGCGGGGCGCCGGGGAGCTGTTTTTT.

There are a few counts of this clone. The CDR3 is CASSDPLGGNAANEKLFF. The CDR3 coding sequence is TGCGCCAGCAGTGACCCCCTCGGAGGGAATGCGGCTAATGAAAAACTGTTTTTT. The chain is built from TRBV10-2 and TRBJ1-4, with D uncertain. CDR3 length: 18 residues. The germline V gene encodes CDR1 WSHSY and CDR2 SAAADI. The V end lost 3 bases, the J end lost 3 bases, and 20 bases lay between the germline ends.

This chain links TRBV30 with TRBJ1-6; D remains ambiguous. CDR1 and CDR2 (germline): GTSNPN, SVGIG (reference sequence). The CDR3 has 12 residues. V lost 3 bases to trimming and J lost 9 bases, with 9 bases between them. This chain's CDR3 is CAWSIPSSPLHF. The CDR3 nucleotides read TGTGCCTGGAGCATCCCTAGTTCACCCCTCCACTTT.

The rearrangement links TRBV19 to TRBJ2-2, with TRBD2 matching 10 bases. CDR1 is LNHDA and CDR2 is SQIVND in the germline V gene (reference sequence). With 6 bases clipped from V and 2 bases from J, the junction kept 6 bases outside the gene matches. The CDR3 has 16 amino acids. CDR3 sequence (DNA): TGTGCCAGTAGGCGACTAGCGGGTGATAACACCGGGGAGCTGTTTTTT. Translating gives CASRRLAGDNTGELFF.

The sample holds one count of this clone. CDR3 bases: TGTGCCAGCAGCTCCGCAGGGGGCTCTGGCTACACCTTC. Translation gives CASSSAGGSGYTF. The chain is built from TRBV7-9 and TRBJ1-2; 8 bases match TRBD1. The germline V gene has CDR1 SEHNR and CDR2 FQNEAQ (reference sequence). J lost 7 bases, V lost 4 bases, and 5 bases had no gene match. This CDR3 contains 13 residues.

This clone has only one observation. J is TRBJ1-5 and V is TRBV27, with TRBD1 as a possible D gene (6 bases). Trimming left V 5 bases short and J 6 bases short, with 11 bases between. The CDR3 covers 13 residues. Germline CDR1 and CDR2: MNHEY and SMNVEV (reference sequence). CDR3 sequence reads: CASSPRTVQPQHF. The CDR3 DNA sequence: TGTGCCAGCAGTCCTAGGACAGTTCAGCCCCAGCATTTT.

This clone showed up just once. The V call is TRBV19, the J call TRBJ1-1; 9 nucleotides line up with TRBD1. Germline-derived CDR1 and CDR2 are LNHDA and SQIVND (reference sequence). V lost 4 bases and J lost 5; bases outside the gene matches: 5. The CDR3 totals 14 residues. The CDR3 DNA follows: TGTGCCAGTAGTACAAACAGGGGGCGGACTGAAGCTTTCTTT. Translation: CASSTNRGRTEAFF.